The rows below give T cell receptor beta chains drawn from one sample of a study of shared clonotypes between healthy human individuals. Some clones are missing from TCRdb's copy, which holds only in-frame ones; the method was immunoSEQ multiplex PCR. Found here are 450,000 to 500,000 clones, 60% to 85% of them singletons; the top ten hold about an eighth. Sample: PBMCs. The receptors come from a woman between 35 and 50 years old in good health. Some clones in this sample may be carry-over from other donors' samples. Each CDR3 is given with its conserved first and last residue. The D gene is left open where the match is weak. Only some rows state a clone size, as once, few, many or a class for expanded clones.

V gene	D gene	clone size	J gene	CDR3 protein	CDR3 DNA
TRBV12-5	TRBD2	.	TRBJ2-2	CASGLVLAGNTGELFF	TGTGCTAGTGGTTTGGTACTAGCGGGTAACACCGGGGAGCTGTTTTTT
TRBV7-9	.	.	TRBJ1-1	CASSLWGGQNTEAFF	TGTGCCAGCAGCTTATGGGGGGGCCAGAACACTGAAGCTTTCTTT
TRBV28	TRBD2	few	TRBJ2-2	CASSHGRAGAGELFF	TGTGCCAGCAGTCATGGACGGGCGGGAGCCGGGGAGCTGTTTTTT
TRBV28	.	once	TRBJ1-2	CASSISQGIHGYTF	TGTGCCAGCAGCATATCCCAGGGGATCCATGGCTACACCTTC
TRBV6-1	TRBD2	.	TRBJ2-7	CASSGRIGGERREQYF	TGTGCCAGCAGTGGGCGGATCGGGGGGGAAAGACGCGAGCAGTACTTC
TRBV18	.	few	TRBJ2-7	CASSPSRASYEQYF	TGTGCCAGCTCACCAAGCAGGGCCTCCTACGAGCAGTACTTC
TRBV5-6	.	.	TRBJ2-4	CASSLGGITSIQYF	TGTGCCAGCAGCTTGGGGGGGATTACAAGCATTCAGTACTTC
TRBV9	TRBD2	.	TRBJ2-1	CASSALLSGRAYNEQFF	TGTGCCAGCAGCGCCCTCCTTAGCGGGAGGGCCTACAATGAGCAGTTCTTC
TRBV30	.	.	TRBJ1-2	CAWSVGQNYGYTF	TGTGCCTGGAGTGTCGGGCAGAACTATGGCTACACCTTC
TRBV28	TRBD1	.	TRBJ2-5	CASSSTLQGVSETQYF	TGTGCCAGCAGTTCCACGCTCCAGGGGGTTTCGGAGACCCAGTACTTC
TRBV9	TRBD1	.	TRBJ2-1	CASSVETGAGNEQFF	TGTGCCAGCAGCGTAGAGACAGGGGCGGGCAATGAGCAGTTCTTC
TRBV10-3	.	.	TRBJ1-5	CAISDRTKGQPQHF	TGTGCCATCAGTGACCGGACAAAGGGACAGCCCCAGCATTTT
TRBV7-3	.	.	TRBJ1-1	CASSQRAEGTEAFF	TGTGCCAGCAGCCAACGGGCCGAGGGCACTGAAGCTTTCTTT
TRBV11-2	.	.	TRBJ2-5	CASTPRGRGETQYF	TGTGCCAGCACCCCCCGGGGGCGGGGGGAGACCCAGTACTTC
TRBV23-1	TRBD1	.	TRBJ2-7	CASSQSYRGRFHEQYF	TGCGCCAGCAGTCAATCCTACAGGGGGCGCTTCCACGAGCAGTACTTC
TRBV28	.	.	TRBJ2-7	CASIQGSSYEQYF	TGTGCCAGCATCCAAGGGAGCTCCTACGAGCAGTACTTC
TRBV5-6	.	.	TRBJ2-3	CASSLDWSGTDTQYF	TGTGCCAGCAGCTTGGATTGGAGTGGCACAGATACGCAGTATTTT
TRBV5-6	.	.	TRBJ1-3	CASSWDTGNTIYF	TGTGCCAGCAGCTGGGACACAGGAAACACCATATATTTT
TRBV5-7	.	.	TRBJ2-3	CASSFGGTDTQYF	TGTGCCAGCAGCTTCGGGGGCACAGATACGCAGTATTTT
TRBV19	TRBD2	.	TRBJ2-5	CASSRLAGSETQYF	TGTGCCAGTAGTAGGCTAGCGGGATCCGAGACCCAGTACTTC
TRBV6-1	.	.	TRBJ1-3	CASSEDRVYQDTIYF	TGTGCCAGCAGTGAAGACCGAGTCTATCAGGACACCATATATTTT
TRBV4-2	.	medium-sized	TRBJ2-1	CASSQEASSYNEQFF	TGTGCCAGCAGCCAAGAGGCGAGCTCCTACAATGAGCAGTTCTTC
TRBV18	TRBD1	.	TRBJ1-1	CASSPAGTGEAFF	TGTGCCAGCTCACCGGCAGGGACAGGTGAAGCTTTCTTT
TRBV29-1	TRBD2	few	TRBJ2-5	CSAEWLAGTETQYF	TGCAGCGCCGAGTGGCTAGCGGGAACAGAGACCCAGTACTTC